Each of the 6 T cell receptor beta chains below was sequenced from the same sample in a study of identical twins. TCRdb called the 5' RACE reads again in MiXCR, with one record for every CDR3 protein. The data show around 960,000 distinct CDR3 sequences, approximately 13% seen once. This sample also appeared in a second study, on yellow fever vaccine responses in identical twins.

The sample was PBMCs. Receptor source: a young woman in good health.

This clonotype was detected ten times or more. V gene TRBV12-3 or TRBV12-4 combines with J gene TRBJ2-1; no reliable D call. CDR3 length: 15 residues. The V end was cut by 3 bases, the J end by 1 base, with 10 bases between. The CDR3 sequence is CASSFVGPSYNEQFF. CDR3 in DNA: TGTGCCAGCAGTTTTGTCGGCCCGTCCTACAATGAGCAGTTCTTC.

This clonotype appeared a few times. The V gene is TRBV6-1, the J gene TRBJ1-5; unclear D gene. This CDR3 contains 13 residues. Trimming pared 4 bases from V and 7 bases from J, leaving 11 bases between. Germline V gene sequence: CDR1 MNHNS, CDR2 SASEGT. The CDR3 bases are TGTGCCAGCAGTGGGGAGGCAAGCCAGCCCCAGCATTTT. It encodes CASSGEASQPQHF.

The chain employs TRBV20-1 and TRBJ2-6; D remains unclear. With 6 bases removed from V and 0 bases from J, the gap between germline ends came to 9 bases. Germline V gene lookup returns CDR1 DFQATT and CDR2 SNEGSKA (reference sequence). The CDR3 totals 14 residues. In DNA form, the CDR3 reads TGCAGTGCCCCGATTTTCTCTGGGGCCAACGTCCTGACTTTC. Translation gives CSAPIFSGANVLTF.

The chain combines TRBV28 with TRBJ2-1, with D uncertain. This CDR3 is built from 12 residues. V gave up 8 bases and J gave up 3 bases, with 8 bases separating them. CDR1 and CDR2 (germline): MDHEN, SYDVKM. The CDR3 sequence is CASVSGYNEQFF. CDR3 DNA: TGTGCCAGCGTCTCCGGCTACAATGAGCAGTTCTTC.

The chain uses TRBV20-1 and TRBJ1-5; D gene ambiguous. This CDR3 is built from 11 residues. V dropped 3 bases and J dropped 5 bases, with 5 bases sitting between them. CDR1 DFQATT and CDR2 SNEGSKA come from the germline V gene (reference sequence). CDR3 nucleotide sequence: TGCAGTGCTAGTGTGGATCAGCCCCAGCATTTT. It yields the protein CSASVDQPQHF.

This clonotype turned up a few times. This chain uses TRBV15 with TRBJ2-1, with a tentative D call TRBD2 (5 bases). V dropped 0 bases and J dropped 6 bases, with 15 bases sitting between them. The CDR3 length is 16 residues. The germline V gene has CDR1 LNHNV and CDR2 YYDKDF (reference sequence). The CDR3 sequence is CATSRDFLGGFNEQFF. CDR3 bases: TGTGCCACCAGCAGAGATTTTCTTGGCGGGTTCAATGAGCAGTTCTTC.